One sample yielded the 14 T cell receptor beta chains listed below, sequenced in a study of shared clonotypes between healthy human individuals. Sequencing used immunoSEQ multiplex PCR; TCRdb keeps in-frame clones, though not all of them. The sample holds more than 1,200,000 clones, about 98.5% seen once. The sample comprised naive CD4+ T cells sorted from blood. Documented subset: CD45RA+ positively selected. These receptors originate from a man aged 30-40 years in good health.

The J gene is TRBJ2-3, the V gene TRBV29-1; 10 bases agree with TRBD1. The CDR3 is made up of 15 amino acids. J gave up 5 bases and V 3 bases, and 8 bases lay outside the gene matches. Germline V gene data show CDR1 as SQVTM and CDR2 as ANQGSEA. DNA of the CDR3: TGCAGCGTTGATGGGCGACAGGGGGCTATAGATACGCAGTATTTT. Translating gives CSVDGRQGAIDTQYF.

The CDR3 coding sequence is TGTGCCATCAGTGTATCCCAGCCCCAGCATTTT. Its translation: CAISVSQPQHF. The chain has TRBV10-3 and TRBJ1-5, with D uncertain. Trimming took 4 bases from V and 7 from J, leaving 5 bases between them. The length of the CDR3 is 11 residues. Germline CDR1 ENHRY, CDR2 SYGVKD.

The chain uses TRBV5-4 and TRBJ2-2; TRBD1 matches at 7 bases. V was pared by 4 bases and J by 7 bases, with 13 bases of the junction left unmatched. The CDR3 runs to 16 residues. Per the germline V gene, CDR1 is SGHNT and CDR2 is YYREEE (reference sequence). The CDR3 sequence: CASSLGEGARSGELFF. CDR3 sequence (DNA): TGTGCCAGCAGCCTCGGTGAGGGGGCCAGGAGCGGGGAGCTGTTTTTT.

J is TRBJ2-1 and V is TRBV10-1; D is unresolved. CDR1 is WNHNN and CDR2 is SYGVQD in the germline V gene (reference sequence). The V and J ends lost 0 bases and 4 bases respectively, with 10 bases between them. This CDR3 spans 15 amino acids. The CDR3 region has the DNA TGCGCCAGCAGTGAGTCGAGAGCCCTTTACAATGAGCAGTTCTTC. Residues: CASSESRALYNEQFF.

The chain combines TRBV7-8 with TRBJ2-7; D is ambiguous. CDR3 length: 15 residues. Germline CDR1 SGHVS, CDR2 FQNEAQ. The V and J ends lost 1 base and 0 bases respectively, with 10 bases between them. The CDR3 region is CASSLGLRVSYEQYF. The CDR3 region has the DNA TGTGCCAGCAGCTTAGGGCTACGGGTCTCCTACGAGCAGTACTTC. Combining the CDR3 with reference TRBV7-8 and TRBJ2-7 gives the whole variable domain GAGVSQSPRYKVAKRGQDVALRCDPISGHVSLFWYQQALGQGPEFLTYFQNEAQLDKSGLPSDRFFAERPEGSVSTLKIQRTQQEDSAVYLCASSLGLRVSYEQYFGPGTRLTVT.

The chain joins TRBV30 to TRBJ1-5, with D unresolved. The CDR3 length is 11 residues. Germline V gene lookup returns CDR1 GTSNPN and CDR2 SVGIG (reference sequence). V was clipped by 5 bases and J by 7 bases, with 9 bases between them. Here the CDR3 DNA reads TGTGCCTGGTCCGGGCGGCAGCCCCAGCATTTT. Amino acids: CAWSGRQPQHF.

The chain links TRBV7-9 to TRBJ1-1; the D is unclear. The CDR3 runs to 15 residues. CDR1 and CDR2 (germline): SEHNR, FQNEAQ (reference sequence). The V end lost 8 bases, the J end lost 0 bases, and 16 bases lay between the germline ends. The CDR3, as DNA: TGTGCCAGCGAGTCAGGAACCGGGATGAACACTGAAGCTTTCTTT. Protein: CASESGTGMNTEAFF. Looking up the rest from reference TRBV7-9 and TRBJ1-1 gives the full variable domain: DTGVSQNPRHKITKRGQNVTFRCDPISEHNRLYWYRQTLGQGPEFLTYFQNEAQLEKSRLLSDRFSAERPKGSFSTLEIQRTEQGDSAMYLCASESGTGMNTEAFFGQGTRLTVV.

As for this clone: Other nucleotide sequences in the sample specify the same CDR3. This rearrangement joins TRBV19 to TRBJ2-3; D perhaps matches TRBD1 (5 bases). The CDR3 spans 13 residues. V lost 4 bases and J 6 bases, leaving 11 bases between the germline ends. Germline loops: CDR1 LNHDA, CDR2 SQIVND (reference sequence). The CDR3 reads CASSTSRADTQYF. The CDR3 DNA sequence: TGTGCCAGTAGTACTTCCAGGGCCGATACGCAGTATTTT.

This chain connects TRBV5-4 to TRBJ2-1; 8 bases match TRBD2. The CDR3 is 15 amino acids. Germline lookup yields CDR1 SGHNT and CDR2 YYREEE (reference sequence). V was pared by 0 bases and J by 4 bases, with 3 bases of the junction left unmatched. As DNA, the CDR3 is TGTGCCAGCAGCTTGGAGCGGGAGAGGTACAATGAGCAGTTCTTC. This codes for CASSLERERYNEQFF.

As concerns this clone: Different DNA sequences within this sample yield the same CDR3. This sequence joins TRBV6-1 and TRBJ2-2; perhaps TRBD2 as D (6 bases). The V and J ends lost 6 bases and 1 base respectively, with 12 bases between them. This CDR3 has 15 amino acids. The germline gives CDR1 MNHNS, CDR2 SASEGT. The CDR3 DNA reads as TGTGCCAGCAGGGCCGGGACTTTGAACACCGGGGAGCTGTTTTTT. The encoded protein is CASRAGTLNTGELFF.

Only one count was recorded for this clone. The V gene is TRBV6-5, the J gene TRBJ1-1; D gene uncertain. CDR1 is MNHEY and CDR2 is SVGAGI in the germline V gene. V gave up 2 bases and J gave up 5 bases, with 12 bases separating them. CDR3 length equals 14 residues. The CDR3 region is CASSYRAAGTEAFF. As DNA, the CDR3 is TGTGCCAGCAGTTACAGGGCGGCGGGAACTGAAGCTTTCTTT.

V is TRBV10-3 and J is TRBJ2-1, with 10 nucleotides matching TRBD2. Germline values: CDR1 ENHRY, CDR2 SYGVKD. With V trimmed by 3 bases and J by 6 bases, 2 bases remained unmatched. This CDR3 is built from 14 residues. CDR3 sequence (DNA): TGTGCCATCAGTGAACTAGCGGGACTCAATGAGCAGTTCTTC. Amino acid sequence: CAISELAGLNEQFF.

The chain employs TRBV19 and TRBJ2-5, with 12 bases lining up with TRBD1. Germline lookup yields CDR1 LNHDA and CDR2 SQIVND (reference sequence). The CDR3 contains 16 residues. Germline trimming cut 5 bases from V and 4 bases from J; bases unmatched to any gene: 8. The CDR3 nucleotides are TGTGCCAGTAGTCTCCCCGGGACAGGGGGCAGAGAGACCCAGTACTTC. As protein: CASSLPGTGGRETQYF.

V is TRBV28 and J is TRBJ2-5; possible D gene TRBD2, 6 bases. Germline values: CDR1 MDHEN, CDR2 SYDVKM. Trimming pared 4 bases from V and 5 bases from J, leaving 11 bases between. The CDR3 extends over 13 amino acids. This chain's CDR3 is CASSSRGGETQYF. In DNA, the CDR3 is TGTGCCAGCAGTTCCCGAGGAGGGGAGACCCAGTACTTC.